This T cell receptor beta chain was captured in a study of cytomegalovirus exposure and HLA in healthy donors. On the study more broadly: Of all 400 or so donors who were genotyped, about 84% belonged to the Caucasian-associated ancestry cluster. General study findings and limits: Some V segments could not be told apart, so they were left out, TRBV6-2 and TRBV6-3 among them.

Trimming shortened V by 0 bases and J by 1 base, and 9 bases separated the two germline ends. Per the germline V gene, CDR1 is ENHRY and CDR2 is SYGVKD. The CDR3 consists of 15 residues. Use of 60 Vbeta and 13 Jbeta primers characterized the PCR. The assay was immunoSEQ multiplex PCR, and TCRdb's table has in-frame clones only and misses some. In the table there are over 200,000 clones, around 80% of which are singletons. For this clone: Its antigen is unknown.

Sample: PBMCs. This chain uses TRBV10-3 with TRBJ1-1; unclear D gene. This sequence originates from a middle-aged woman in good health and CMV-seronegative. The CDR3 loop reads CAISESRPQNTEAFF. Written as DNA, the CDR3 is TGTGCCATCAGTGAGTCGAGGCCACAGAACACTGAAGCTTTCTTT.